This is a list of T cell receptor beta chains from one sample in a study of cytomegalovirus exposure and HLA in healthy donors. Clones were sequenced by immunoSEQ multiplex PCR, and TCRdb holds only the in-frame ones, with some missing. Of 52,000 or so clones detected, roughly 87% appear once; the ten largest clones hold roughly 15%. The source material was PBMCs. The receptors were sampled from a woman between 18 and 30 years old in good health and CMV-seronegative. The CDR3 runs from the conserved cysteine through the conserved F or W. Each record gives: V gene, CDR3 protein.

TRBV2 | CASRPSGARTGELFF
TRBV25-1 | CASNTGTGALVEQFF
TRBV19 | CASSIMGAGANVLTF
TRBV5-3 | CARSHSGRAGTQYF
TRBV9 | CASSVSADPYNEQFF
TRBV13 | CASSSPQGLREQYF
TRBV5-6 | CASSLGELLGLTDTQYF
TRBV6-5 | CASSYGPPNEAFF
TRBV19 | CASTTGTGGFSPLHF
TRBV2 | CASSREETQYF
TRBV7-8 | CASSVGTAYGYTF
TRBV5-8 | CASSFDLNRYTF
TRBV7-2 | CASSLASGGSYNEQFF
TRBV13 | CASSLVLGGNTGELFF
TRBV30 | CAWNLPRASGSTDTQYF
TRBV30 | CAWSLRGNTEAFF
TRBV10-3 | CAIMATGGSYEQYF
TRBV27 | CASSLSKGGGTEAFF
TRBV19 | CASSIGSRGLDSEAFF
TRBV10-3 | CAISPGQGRGEQFF
TRBV12-5 | CASGPGQGMNTGELFF
TRBV2 | CASSVGPDSYQPQHF
TRBV28 | CASLPGYSYEQYF
TRBV6-1 | CASSEAVPRQETQYF
TRBV10-3 | CAISESWQGAPRETQYF
TRBV6-6 | CASTQARSNTEAFF
TRBV7-8 | CASSLRVGMKNEQFF
TRBV30 | CAWSPGQGVTYGYTF
TRBV13 | CASSLYQETQYF
TRBV10-2 | CASSGAGGGYTEAFF
TRBV5-1 | CASSLGTSGYEQYF
TRBV13 | CASSKGQGGGETQYF
TRBV18 | CASSPGTGLGSTEAFF
TRBV10-1 | CASSESRDRVSEQYF
TRBV29-1 | CSVEISRWYQETQYF
TRBV5-6 | CASSFFGTSGSDTQYF
TRBV28 | CASSAPGGSSYNEQFF
TRBV25-1 | CASSSRQTNEQFF
TRBV30 | CAWRLRTDYIDSYNEQFF
TRBV5-1 | CASNLGQGPWGYTF
TRBV9 | CASSVGGGLTGELFF
TRBV18 | CASSPGASNQPQHF
TRBV5-6 | CASSWGQGSGNTIYF
TRBV4-2 | CASSQGRSNTEAFF
TRBV7-9 | CASGGTPHYEQYF
TRBV19 | CASSMSGDLYNEQFF
TRBV2 | CASSVHQGSHNEQFF
TRBV2 | CASTPLSPEIQYF
TRBV7-3 | CASSQGGYEQYF
TRBV7-9 | CASSSWPTGAFF
TRBV30 | CAWSAGQGDQPQHF
TRBV30 | CAWSEQGGNSPLHF
TRBV11-3 | CASSFGLAGGQFF
TRBV5-1 | CASSSLTGGQETQYF
TRBV7-9 | CASSRTGRVNTEAFF
TRBV5-1 | CASSGLGGANVLTF
TRBV4-2 | CASSQFQTSGSSSYEQYF
TRBV7-2 | CASSLGADQETQYF
TRBV29-1 | CSVDRGDYGYTF
TRBV7-3 | CASSYSNGLDTQYF